Detailed here is one T cell receptor (beta chain). There is no known antigen for this receptor. Per-nucleotide qualities are absent, and no much larger clonotype sits a single base away. Participants in the prospective study were enrolled through a virtual design, were aged about 18 to 90 years, and lived in approximately 25 United States geographic areas. In the prospective study, cohorts were assigned on the basis of participant-reported clinical history obtained from a screening survey and a study questionnaire. For ImmuneRACE Cohort 3, a participant was defined as recovered based on two consecutive negative NP/OP PCR tests, clearance by a healthcare professional, or resolution of symptoms. In the prospective study, mobile phlebotomists collected whole blood, serum and a nasopharyngeal or oropharyngeal swab from each participant. Additional blood draws and questionnaires over an approximately 2-month period could optionally be provided by prospective study participants. Before DNA extraction, blood samples from the prospective study were shipped at room temperature or frozen.

The CDR1 and CDR2 encoded by the germline V gene (reference sequence) are SGHNT and YYREEE. The CDR3 sequence holds 14 residues, the cysteine and phenylalanine included. CDR3 DNA only is kept here, 42 bases in frame from base 1. V sheds 1 base and J sheds 3 bases, leaving 11 bases between their ends. This sample was taken from a study of blood T cell repertoires in COVID-19 (dated by TCRdb to 2018 to 2020). The study in broad terms: Samples from collaborators originated in the United States, Italy and Spain and spanned both the acute and convalescent phases of COVID-19. The material from the prospective study consisted of cDNA or gDNA derived from T cells, B-cell-depleted T cells, or PBMCs. The dataset comprised deeply sampled blood TCRbeta repertoires from subjects exposed to, actively infected with, or recovered from COVID-19. The repertoires were made available in a free public database intended to serve as a resource for research on the immune response to SARS-CoV-2. Samples were obtained from the ongoing ImmuneRACE study (first 160 participants) and from roughly 1,300 subjects provided by 6 global collaborators. Nearly every sample came with metadata listing a de-identified subject ID, COVID-19 status, age in years and sex. HLA class I and class II types, where available, came from metadata supplied by the sample provider rather than from assay-based typing. Overall study outcomes, separate from this receptor: Clinical and demographic metadata were provided uncurated, with the amount varying by source and participant.

TCRbeta CDR3 regions were amplified from genomic DNA by means of the immunoSEQ Assay, a bias-controlled multiplex PCR. The study's own analysis went as follows. Within the assay, amplification of reference gene primers was used to estimate how many nucleated cells each sample contained. Sequence reads were collapsed and filtered to measure the absolute abundance of every unique TCRbeta CDR3 rearrangement. Productive Simpson clonality was computed per sample as the square root of Simpson's diversity index over productive rearrangements. Not all clones reach the TCRdb copy of this immuneACCESS table, which keeps in-frame sequences only. Checked studies attribute under half of the gap to unresolved V genes and leave the rest unexplained. V and J calls and clone size are those listed in that table; D and trimming were worked out from the DNA. Recorded for this sample are a few hundred thousand clones; approximately 85% of them occurred a single time. 2.2% of the sample belongs to the ten largest clones.

The source is a man under 40 who had recovered from COVID-19. Recombination linked TRBV5-4 to TRBJ2-7; the D gene is not confidently resolved. The sample consisted of PBMCs or T cells enriched from blood (not recorded which). The CDR3 here reads CASSLWLEGYEQYF. The nucleotides read TGTGCCAGCAGCTTGTGGCTAGAAGGCTACGAGCAGTACTTC.